The clone carrying this TCR beta chain was recorded at least ten times. Its specificity is not known. Genomic DNA templated the TCR beta VDJ and CDR3 profiling. In TCRdb, the reads were re-called with MiXCR into one record per CDR3 protein. The table records roughly 420,000 distinct CDR3 sequences, under 80% of them present only once. This specimen comes from a study of CD8+CD57+ T cells in acquired aplastic anemia. Across the study: Across the sorted CD4+ and CD8+ cells, DNA amounts averaged 3.2 ug. Some 9.9 million reads, on average, were obtained for CD4+ cells from healthy donors. Study observations and caveats: It was found that approximately 29 CD8+ CDR3 sequences were shared between patients and controls. No significant patient-versus-control difference appeared in CD8+ Simpson's diversity.

The sequence was collected from a human donor in good health, serving as a control. The sample consisted of sorted CD4+, CD8+, or CD8+CD57+ T cells (not recorded which) from PBMCs.

CDR3 in DNA: TGTGCCAGTAGTGCAGGGATGGCAGATACGCAGTATTTT. Amino acid sequence: CASSAGMADTQYF. The chain recombines TRBV19 with TRBJ2-3; possible D gene TRBD1, 5 bases. Germline V gene sequence: CDR1 LNHDA, CDR2 SQIVND (reference sequence). Trimming pared 5 bases from V and 4 bases from J, leaving 10 bases between. This CDR3 contains 13 residues.